The present entry profiles one T cell receptor beta chain with its context. Its antigen is unknown. These data belong to a study of CD8 T cells in ankylosing spondylitis. With V trimmed by 5 bases and J by 2 bases, 12 bases remained unmatched. Germline V gene sequence: CDR1 SGHVS, CDR2 FQNEAQ. The CDR3 has 18 amino acids. Points from the study as a whole: About 8 highly homologous variants made up a TCR beta motif, and this motif appeared characteristic of ankylosing spondylitis blood. Disease-linked clones bore a CD8+ phenotype and were relatively rare in peripheral blood. Disease-linked clones reportedly concentrated significantly in matched ankylosing spondylitis synovial fluid.

The TCR beta libraries were generated through quantitative 5'-RACE incorporating molecular barcodes. TCRdb re-called the 5' RACE reads with MiXCR, one entry per CDR3 protein. The table records around 340,000 distinct CDR3 sequences, 20% to 25% of them present only once. The receptor comes from a male donor with ankylosing spondylitis or in good health (not recorded which). Input material: blood, either unsorted or a sorted T cell fraction (not recorded which). V and J are TRBV7-8 and TRBJ2-5; TRBD2 aligns across 12 bases. The CDR3: CASSPQHRGLAGQETQYF. In nucleotides, the CDR3 is TGTGCCAGCAGCCCCCAGCACAGAGGACTAGCGGGGCAAGAGACCCAGTACTTC.